These 7 T cell receptor beta chains were all obtained from the same sample, sequenced in a study of cytomegalovirus exposure and HLA in healthy donors. Sequenced by immunoSEQ multiplex PCR; TCRdb stores in-frame clones only, minus some. Among 130,000 or so clones listed, 89% were seen once. Sequencing used PBMCs. The source of these receptors is a woman aged 18-29 years in good health and CMV-seronegative.

J is TRBJ2-1 and V is TRBV6-5; D not resolved. The V end was cut by 6 bases, the J end by 7 bases, with 10 bases between. Germline V gene sequence: CDR1 MNHEY, CDR2 SVGAGI. The CDR3 extends over 12 amino acids. This CDR3 reads CASSQDDNEQFF. As DNA, the CDR3 is TGTGCCAGCAGCCAGGATGATAATGAGCAGTTCTTC.

The rearrangement links TRBV6-1 to TRBJ2-7; TRBD2 matches 13 bases. The V segment lost 6 bases and the J segment 2 bases; nucleotides outside the gene matches: 4. Germline V lookup: CDR1 MNHNS, CDR2 SASEGT. The length of the CDR3 is 15 residues. The CDR3: CASRYGTSGTYEQYF. The CDR3 DNA reads TGTGCCAGCAGATATGGGACTAGCGGGACCTACGAGCAGTACTTC.

V gene TRBV18 combines with J gene TRBJ2-2; a possible D gene is TRBD1 (6 bases). Between the trimmed V and J ends, which lost 3 bases and 5 bases, there was a span of 19 bases. CDR1 and CDR2 (germline): KGHSH, LQKENI. The CDR3 is made up of 17 amino acids. DNA of the CDR3: TGTGCCAGCTCACCCCAAGAAGTGGGGCAGGGGACCGGGGAGCTGTTTTTT. Amino acid sequence: CASSPQEVGQGTGELFF.

V and J are TRBV7-3 and TRBJ2-5; 12 nucleotides line up with TRBD2. This CDR3 region has 17 residues. After removal of 2 bases from V and 0 bases from J, the junction contained 4 bases not matched to a gene. Germline V lookup: CDR1 SGHTA, CDR2 FQGTGA. CDR3 residues: CASSLGTSGGYQETQYF. The CDR3 DNA is TGTGCCAGCAGCTTAGGAACTAGCGGGGGGTACCAAGAGACCCAGTACTTC.

This chain connects TRBV4-1 to TRBJ2-1, with D uncertain. The CDR3 is made up of 14 amino acids. Trimming left V 2 bases short and J 6 bases short, with 11 bases between. CDR1 is MGHRA, CDR2 YSYEKL, per germline. In DNA form, the CDR3 reads TGCGCCAGCAGCCAAATTGCGCAGGCCAATGAGCAGTTCTTC. This translates into CASSQIAQANEQFF.

The chain carries TRBV5-1 and TRBJ2-3; 11 bases are shared with TRBD2. CDR3 length: 18 amino acids. Germline CDR1 and CDR2: SGHRS and YFSETQ. The ends lost 0 bases at V and 0 bases at J; junction bases unmatched: 6. CDR3 loop: CASSLGLTSGKSTDTQYF. The CDR3 region has the DNA TGCGCCAGCAGCTTGGGGCTGACTAGCGGGAAAAGCACAGATACGCAGTATTTT. The full variable domain, with the rest looked up from reference TRBV5-1 and TRBJ2-3, is KAGVTQTPRYLIKTRGQQVTLSCSPISGHRSVSWYQQTPGQGLQFLFEYFSETQRNKGNFPGRFSGRQFSNSRSEMNVSTLELGDSALYLCASSLGLTSGKSTDTQYFGPGTRLTVL.

The chain couples TRBV15 to TRBJ2-1; tentative D call: TRBD2 (7 bases). The CDR3 is 16 amino acids. Germline V gene lookup returns CDR1 LNHNV and CDR2 YYDKDF (reference sequence). The V end was cut by 3 bases, the J end by 8 bases, with 20 bases between. As DNA, the CDR3 is TGTGCCACCAGCAGCCGGGCGGGGGCCCTAAGGTATGAGCAGTTCTTC. This gives the protein CATSSRAGALRYEQFF.